The 5 T cell receptor beta chains presented below share a single source sample, sequenced in a study of cytomegalovirus exposure and HLA in healthy donors. The PCR contained 60 Vbeta and 13 Jbeta primers. Measured with immunoSEQ multiplex PCR; TCRdb has only the in-frame clones, and not every one. The sample yields under 250,000 clones, 65% to 80% seen once. Sequences were obtained from PBMCs. These receptors were obtained from a woman in her thirties in good health and CMV-seropositive.

This clone was observed once. V and J are TRBV2 and TRBJ2-4; D is possibly TRBD2 (5 bases). The germline gives CDR1 SNHLY, CDR2 FYNNEI. Trimming pared 6 bases from V and 0 bases from J, leaving 9 bases between. The length of the CDR3 is 14 residues. CDR3 coding DNA: TGTGCCAGCAGCGCGACTATAGCCAAAAACATTCAGTACTTC. It yields the protein CASSATIAKNIQYF.

This chain links TRBV5-4 with TRBJ1-2; D is possibly TRBD1 (5 bases). The germline CDR1 and CDR2 sequences are SGHNT and YYREEE (reference sequence). CDR3 length: 17 residues. The V end was cut by 1 base, the J end by 4 bases, with 20 bases between. CDR3 in DNA: TGTGCCAGCAGCTTGTTCCCCTTAGCGGGGGTGACCTATGGCTACACCTTC. This codes for CASSLFPLAGVTYGYTF.

Written as DNA, the CDR3 is TGTGCCAGCAGCCCTCGTACAGGAGTTACTAGCACAGATACGCAGTATTTT. Amino acid sequence: CASSPRTGVTSTDTQYF. This chain connects TRBV9 to TRBJ2-3, with D perhaps TRBD1 (5 bases). Trimming stripped 4 bases from V and 0 bases from J, with 18 bases between. Germline V gene lookup returns CDR1 SGDLS and CDR2 YYNGEE. The CDR3 has 17 residues.

The chain has TRBV4-1 and TRBJ2-1; TRBD2 matches 9 bases. The J segment lost 4 bases and the V segment lost 4 bases, leaving 5 bases of the junction unmatched. The CDR3 extends over 15 amino acids. Germline V CDR1 and CDR2: MGHRA, YSYEKL. CDR3 residues: CASSPTSGPYNEQFF. The CDR3 coding sequence is TGCGCCAGCAGCCCGACTAGCGGCCCTTACAATGAGCAGTTCTTC.

This sequence joins TRBV30 and TRBJ1-5, with a possible D match to TRBD1 (5 bases). The germline V and J ends were trimmed by 1 base and 7 bases, with 11 bases remaining between them. Germline values: CDR1 GTSNPN, CDR2 SVGIG (reference sequence). This CDR3 spans 13 amino acids. Here the CDR3 DNA reads TGTGCCTGGAGTGGACCCAGGGCCCAGCCCCAGCATTTT. Translating it yields CAWSGPRAQPQHF. Full variable domain (outside the CDR3, taken from reference TRBV30 and TRBJ1-5): SQTIHQWPATLVQPVGSPLSLECTVEGTSNPNLYWYRQAAGRGLQLLFYSVGIGQISSEVPQNLSASRPQDRQFILSSKKLLLSDSGFYLCAWSGPRAQPQHFGDGTRLSIL.